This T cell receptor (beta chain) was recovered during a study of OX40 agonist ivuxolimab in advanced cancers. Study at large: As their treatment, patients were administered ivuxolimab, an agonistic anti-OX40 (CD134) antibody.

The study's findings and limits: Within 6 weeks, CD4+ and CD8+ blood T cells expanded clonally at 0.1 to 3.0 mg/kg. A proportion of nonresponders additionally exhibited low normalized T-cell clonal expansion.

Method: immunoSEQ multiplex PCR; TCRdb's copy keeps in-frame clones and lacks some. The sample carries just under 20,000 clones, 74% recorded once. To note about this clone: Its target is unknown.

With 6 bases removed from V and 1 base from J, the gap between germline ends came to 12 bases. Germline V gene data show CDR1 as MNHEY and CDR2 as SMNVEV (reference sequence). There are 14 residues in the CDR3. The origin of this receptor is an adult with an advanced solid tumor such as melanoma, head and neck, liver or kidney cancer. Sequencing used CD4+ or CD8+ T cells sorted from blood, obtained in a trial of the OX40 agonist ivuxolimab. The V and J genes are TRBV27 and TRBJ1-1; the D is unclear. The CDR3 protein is CASRTTQGNTEAFF. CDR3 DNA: TGTGCCAGCAGAACAACTCAAGGGAACACTGAAGCTTTCTTT.